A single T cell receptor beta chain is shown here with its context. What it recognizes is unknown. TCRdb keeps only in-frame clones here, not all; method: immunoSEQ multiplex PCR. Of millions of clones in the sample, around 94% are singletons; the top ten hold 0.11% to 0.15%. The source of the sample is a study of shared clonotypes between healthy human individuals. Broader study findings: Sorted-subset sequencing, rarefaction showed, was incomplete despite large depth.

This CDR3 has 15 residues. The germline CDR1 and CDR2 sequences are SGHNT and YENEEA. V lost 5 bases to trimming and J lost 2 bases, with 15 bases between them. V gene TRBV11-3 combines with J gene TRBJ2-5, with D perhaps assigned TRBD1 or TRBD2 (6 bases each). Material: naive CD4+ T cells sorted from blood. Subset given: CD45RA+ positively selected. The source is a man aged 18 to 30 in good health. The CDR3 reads CASSPTGGRQETQYF. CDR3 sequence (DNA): TGTGCCAGCAGCCCGACCGGGGGCAGACAAGAGACCCAGTACTTC.